The 10 T cell receptor beta chains below were found in one sample sequenced in a study of CD4+ T cells in melanoma. Libraries were prepared by immunoSEQ multiplex PCR; TCRdb keeps only in-frame clonotypes and omits some of them. The table has nearly 50,000 clones, about 91% seen once; the top ten hold 12%. Sequenced sample: peripheral blood. These receptor sequences come from a human donor with melanoma.

The chain links TRBV13 to TRBJ2-3; 10 positions match TRBD2. This CDR3 is built from 16 residues. CDR1 PRHDT and CDR2 FYEKMQ come from the germline V gene (reference sequence). Trimming took 1 base from V and 3 from J; bases not matched to a gene: 4. In DNA form, the CDR3 reads TGTGCCAGCAGCTTAGAGGGACTAGCGTCGACAGATACGCAGTATTTT. Protein product: CASSLEGLASTDTQYF.

This sequence joins TRBV6-6 and TRBJ1-3; D call uncertain. V dropped 6 bases and J dropped 5 bases, with 8 bases sitting between them. The CDR3 has 12 amino acids. Germline V gene data show CDR1 as MNHNY and CDR2 as SVGAGI (reference sequence). The CDR3 DNA follows: TGTGCCAGCAGCCCCGACAGAAACACCATATATTTT. Residues: CASSPDRNTIYF.

This chain joins TRBV5-1 and TRBJ2-2; TRBD2 might be the D (6 bases). Germline CDR1 reads SGHRS; CDR2 reads YFSETQ. V dropped 1 base and J dropped 6 bases, with 16 bases sitting between them. This CDR3 has 16 residues. The CDR3 region is CASSLWQGGGAGELFF. The CDR3 DNA reads as TGCGCCAGCAGCTTGTGGCAGGGAGGAGGCGCCGGGGAGCTGTTTTTT. The full variable domain, in which reference TRBV5-1 and TRBJ2-2 provide the parts outside the CDR3, is KAGVTQTPRYLIKTRGQQVTLSCSPISGHRSVSWYQQTPGQGLQFLFEYFSETQRNKGNFPGRFSGRQFSNSRSEMNVSTLELGDSALYLCASSLWQGGGAGELFFGEGSRLTVL.

The V call is TRBV30, the J call TRBJ1-4; no clear D gene. The germline V gene has CDR1 GTSNPN and CDR2 SVGIG (reference sequence). Trimming stripped 2 bases from V and 7 bases from J, with 14 bases between. The CDR3 runs to 14 residues. CDR3 protein: CAWSPGDLSEKLFF. The CDR3 nucleotides are TGTGCCTGGAGTCCTGGGGATTTAAGTGAAAAACTGTTTTTT.

The chain couples TRBV5-1 to TRBJ1-6; D is ambiguous. The CDR3 is 14 amino acids. Trimming took 5 bases from V and 7 from J, leaving 13 bases between them. Germline V gene lookup returns CDR1 SGHRS and CDR2 YFSETQ. CDR3 residues: CASSLVSGNSPLHF. The CDR3 DNA sequence: TGCGCCAGCAGTCTAGTCTCTGGGAATTCACCCCTCCACTTT.

In this sample, this clone turned up a few times. V is TRBV6-6 and J is TRBJ1-6; 9 bases agree with TRBD1. Germline V gene lookup returns CDR1 MNHNY and CDR2 SVGAGI (reference sequence). Trimming took 5 bases from V and 10 from J; bases not matched to a gene: 6. CDR3 length: 14 amino acids. The CDR3 DNA follows: TGTGCCAGCAGTCTCGGACAGGGGAGGTCACCCCTCCACTTT. Its protein product is CASSLGQGRSPLHF.

The gene calls are TRBV27 and TRBJ2-5, with no clear D. Near its end, the DNA agrees better with TRBJ2-7, so the J call may be wrong. CDR1 is MNHEY, CDR2 SMNVEV, per germline (reference sequence). The CDR3 has 13 amino acids. The CDR3 DNA follows: TGTGCCAGCAGTATTCGGACGTCCTACGAGCAGTACTTC. Its protein is CASSIRTSYEQYF.

This clone was seen a single time. The chain uses TRBV19 and TRBJ1-1; D uncertain. Trimming shortened V by 0 bases and J by 0 bases, and 8 bases separated the two germline ends. This CDR3 has 15 amino acids. Per germline, CDR1 LNHDA and CDR2 SQIVND (reference sequence). The CDR3 bases are TGTGCCAGTAGTATAGATCTCACTATGAACACTGAAGCTTTCTTT. It specifies CASSIDLTMNTEAFF.

The chain couples TRBV28 to TRBJ1-5; D is unclear. V lost 2 bases and J lost 11, with 16 bases in between. CDR1 and CDR2 from the germline V gene are MDHEN and SYDVKM. CDR3 size: 14 residues. In DNA, the CDR3 is TGTGCCAGCAGTTTAGGTCAGGAGGTATTGGCCCAGCATTTT. It specifies CASSLGQEVLAQHF.

CDR3 bases: TGCGCCAGCAGCTTGACACCGCCGGGACAGGGCATCCAGCCCCAGCATTTT. It encodes CASSLTPPGQGIQPQHF. The rearrangement joins TRBV5-1 to TRBJ1-5; 9 bases align to TRBD1. Germline loops: CDR1 SGHRS, CDR2 YFSETQ. Trimming took 1 base from V and 7 from J; bases not matched to a gene: 12. The CDR3 has 17 amino acids. Full variable domain (outside the CDR3, taken from reference TRBV5-1 and TRBJ1-5): KAGVTQTPRYLIKTRGQQVTLSCSPISGHRSVSWYQQTPGQGLQFLFEYFSETQRNKGNFPGRFSGRQFSNSRSEMNVSTLELGDSALYLCASSLTPPGQGIQPQHFGDGTRLSIL.